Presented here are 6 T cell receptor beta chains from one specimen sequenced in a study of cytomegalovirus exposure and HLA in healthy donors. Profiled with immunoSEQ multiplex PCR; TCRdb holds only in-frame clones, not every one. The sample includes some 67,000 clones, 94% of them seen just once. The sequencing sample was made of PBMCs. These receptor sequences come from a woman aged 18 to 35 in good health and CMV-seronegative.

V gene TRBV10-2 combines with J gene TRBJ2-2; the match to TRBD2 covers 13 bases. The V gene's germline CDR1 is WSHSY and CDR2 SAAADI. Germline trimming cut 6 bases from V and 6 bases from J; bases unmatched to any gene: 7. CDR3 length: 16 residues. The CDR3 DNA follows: TGCGCCAGCAGCCAAGGACTAGCGGGGGAGGCCGGGGAGCTGTTTTTT. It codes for CASSQGLAGEAGELFF.

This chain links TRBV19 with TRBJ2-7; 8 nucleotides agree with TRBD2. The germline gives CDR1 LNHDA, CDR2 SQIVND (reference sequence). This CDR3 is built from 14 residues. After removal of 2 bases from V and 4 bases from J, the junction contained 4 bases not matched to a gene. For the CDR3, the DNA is TGTGCCAGTAGTATAAGCGGGAGTAGATACGAGCAGTACTTC. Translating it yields CASSISGSRYEQYF.

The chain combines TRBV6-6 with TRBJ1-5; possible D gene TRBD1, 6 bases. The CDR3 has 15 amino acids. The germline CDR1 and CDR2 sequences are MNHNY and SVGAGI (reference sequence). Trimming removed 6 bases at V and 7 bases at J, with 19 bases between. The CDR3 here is CASRTPTGLLQPQHF. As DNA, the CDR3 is TGTGCCAGCAGGACTCCCACAGGGCTCCTCCAGCCCCAGCATTTT.

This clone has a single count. CDR3 in DNA: TGTGCCAGCAGGATACAGGGTTTTAACACAGATACGCAGTATTTT. Translation: CASRIQGFNTDTQYF. The V call is TRBV6-1, the J call TRBJ2-3; D is possibly TRBD1 (6 bases). The CDR3 spans 15 residues. The ends were cut back, 6 bases at V and 2 bases at J, with 15 bases in the middle. Per germline, CDR1 MNHNS and CDR2 SASEGT.

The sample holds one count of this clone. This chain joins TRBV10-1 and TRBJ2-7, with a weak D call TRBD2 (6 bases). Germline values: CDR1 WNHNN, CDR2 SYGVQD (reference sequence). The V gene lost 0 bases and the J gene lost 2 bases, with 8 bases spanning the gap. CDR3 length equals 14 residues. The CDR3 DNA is TGCGCCAGCAGTGAGTCAGGGGAGGCCTACGAGCAGTACTTC. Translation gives CASSESGEAYEQYF.

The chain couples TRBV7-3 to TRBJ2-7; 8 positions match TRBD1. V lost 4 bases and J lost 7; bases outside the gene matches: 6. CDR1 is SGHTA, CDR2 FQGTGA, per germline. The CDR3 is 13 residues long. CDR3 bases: TGTGCCAGCAGCTCGACAGGGGCTGGAGAGCAGTACTTC. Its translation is CASSSTGAGEQYF. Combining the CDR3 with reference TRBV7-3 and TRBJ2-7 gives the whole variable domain GAGVSQTPSNKVTEKGKYVELRCDPISGHTALYWYRQSLGQGPEFLIYFQGTGAADDSGLPNDRFFAVRPEGSVSTLKIQRTERGDSAVYLCASSSTGAGEQYFGPGTRLTVT.